This T cell receptor (beta chain) was observed in a study of cytomegalovirus exposure and HLA in healthy donors. V dropped 5 bases and J dropped 1 base, with 16 bases sitting between them. CDR3 length: 16 amino acids. Germline V gives CDR1 SGHRS, CDR2 YFSETQ. A multiplex PCR was run with 60 Vbeta primers and 13 Jbeta primers. Assay: immunoSEQ multiplex PCR; the TCRdb copy retains only in-frame clones and omits some. The profile shows around 180,000 clones, around four fifths of them singletons. Sequences were obtained from PBMCs. This receptor was identified in a middle-aged woman in good health and CMV-seronegative. The genes are TRBV5-1 and TRBJ2-1; tentatively, D is TRBD1 (9 bases). The chain's CDR3 is CASSREGTGSYNEQFF. The DNA of the CDR3 is TGCGCCAGCAGTCGGGAGGGGACAGGGTCCTACAATGAGCAGTTCTTC. The full variable domain, its missing parts supplied by reference TRBV5-1 and TRBJ2-1, is KAGVTQTPRYLIKTRGQQVTLSCSPISGHRSVSWYQQTPGQGLQFLFEYFSETQRNKGNFPGRFSGRQFSNSRSEMNVSTLELGDSALYLCASSREGTGSYNEQFFGPGTRLTVL.